These T cell receptor beta chains were read from a single sample in a study of post-analysis software for immune sequencing data. A single record per CDR3 protein comes from TCRdb applying MiXCR to the PCR reads. This sample yields about 770,000 distinct CDR3 sequences, of which roughly 46% are seen a single time; 4.9% belongs to the top ten. Sequencing input: blood. The receptors derive from a girl between 5 and 17 years old with multiple sclerosis. Each CDR3 is given with its conserved first and last residue. The D gene is left open where the match is weak. Clone size is stated in some rows and not others, as once, few, many or a class when expanded.

j_gene,d_gene,v_gene,abundance,CDR3nt,CDR3aa
TRBJ1-6,.,TRBV6-1,few,TGTGCCAGCACCGAAGCTATCTCCTCCTATAATTCACCCCTCCACTTT,CASTEAISSYNSPLHF
TRBJ2-1,.,TRBV6-5,many,TGTGCCAGCAGAACCGGGGTGGGTGAGCAGTTCTTC,CASRTGVGEQFF
TRBJ1-1,.,TRBV29-1,.,TGCAGCGTTGAAGTCCACGCCCGAAGGAACACTGAAGCTTTCTTT,CSVEVHARRNTEAFF
TRBJ2-5,TRBD2,TRBV5-5,few,TGTGCCAGCAGCTGGGGGAGCGGGAGGGCCTTTGAGACCCAGTACTTC,CASSWGSGRAFETQYF
TRBJ2-5,.,TRBV13,.,TGTGTCAGCAGCCCCTACAAGGGGACCCAGTACTTC,CVSSPYKGTQYF
TRBJ2-1,.,TRBV6-5,.,TGTGCCAGCAGCCAGGGTTTCCATGAGCAGTTCTTC,CASSQGFHEQFF
TRBJ2-7,.,TRBV25-1,once,TGTGCCAGCAGTGCAGGACTATACGACGAGCAGTACTTC,CASSAGLYDEQYF
TRBJ2-1,.,TRBV7-9,.,TGTGCCAGCAGCTTAGTCTTCGATGTCAATGAGCAGTTCTTC,CASSLVFDVNEQFF
TRBJ2-1,TRBD2,TRBV24-1,.,TGTGCCACCAGCGGACTAGCGGGAGCAGGGGAGCAGTTCTTC,CATSGLAGAGEQFF
TRBJ2-6,.,TRBV7-9,few,TGTGCCAGCAGCTCTAACAGGGTCGGGAGCTCTGGGGCCAACGTCCTGACTTTC,CASSSNRVGSSGANVLTF
TRBJ2-1,.,TRBV14,.,TGTGCCAGCAGCCCTTTAGCGGAAGGGAGTTACAATGAGCAGTTCTTC,CASSPLAEGSYNEQFF